The source of this TCR beta chain is a study of T cells in women clearing cervical HPV infection (dated by TCRdb to the late 2010s). The study in broad terms: The cases were over 20 women with histologically confirmed HPV16-related CIN3 or worse, and 2 of these cases were invasive cancers. The controls were around 26 women whose single incident HPV16 infection cleared within 12 months with no development of precancer or cancer. Case blood was taken at the visit when the lesion was first identified, whereas control blood was taken when infection was no longer detected. Among cases, blood sampling occurred a median of roughly 160 days after lesion detection, with an interquartile range of roughly 90 to 200 days. Since HLA typing was available for only a few women, HLA type could not be ruled out as a confounder. An exploratory proof-of-principle case-control study, nested within the Guanacaste HPV Natural History Study in Costa Rica, was conducted to compare TCR repertoires across cervical HPV16 outcomes. Cases and controls were matched on age within five years and on year of sample collection. Median age was about 30 years in cases versus over 37 in controls, and baseline characteristics did not differ significantly. In the parent cohort, some 9,900 women aged 18 or older were enrolled in Guanacaste, Costa Rica, during about 1993 to 1995 and then followed for less than 8 years. Five blinded duplicates per group were added as quality controls, giving around 60 samples: 50 or so participants and 10 replicates. Broader findings and caveats from the paper: Lower TRBV6-7 relative abundance was observed in cases than in controls (around 0.11% versus 0.15%; Bonferroni P = 0.0008). Across sequencing depths, CIN3+ cases showed significantly higher TCR repertoire richness than controls, but evenness did not differ between the groups. Because of the cross-sectional design, the study could not determine whether the associations came before infection or resulted from infection, and neither effector/memory subsets nor HPV-specific T cells were isolated. Random forest classifiers that combined richness and V gene abundances separated cases from controls with an estimated AUC of 0.8 to 0.85. Because the number of T cells per sample was unknown, the richness differences could reflect varying T-cell content rather than repertoire biology.

Using the immunoSEQ assay, multiplex PCR amplified TCR beta CDR3 regions from an average of around 1.2 ug of genomic DNA per sample. To correct primer bias, the assay used a complete synthetic TCR repertoire to set an amplification baseline. Amplicons were sequenced on the Illumina platform. Regarding the original processing steps: Error correction of the sequences involved clustering with frequency ratios plus a modified nearest-neighbor algorithm, after which the sequences were analyzed in the immunoSEQ Analyzer using IMGT gene definitions. At each rarefaction depth, TCR richness and evenness were averaged across 20 rarefaction repeats, and any sample with fewer sequences than the depth was left out. Wilcoxon rank sum tests with FDR correction were used to compare V, D and J gene relative abundances between the groups. An intraclass correlation of around 96% for TCR richness and an average of about 82% across 66 gene segments were obtained from the blinded duplicates. Not all clones reach the TCRdb copy of this immuneACCESS table, which keeps in-frame sequences only. Checked studies attribute under half of the gap to unresolved V genes and leave the rest unexplained. V, J and clone size are those of that table, while D and trimming were read from the DNA. Per the sample table, the count is tens of thousands of clones. Clones ranked in the top ten supply 8.4% of the sample.

Every participant had a single incident cervical HPV16 infection, and prevalent HPV16 infections were excluded. Cervical HPV DNA was detected with MY09/MY11 PCR, and genotyping was done with dot-blot hybridization. Around 15 mL of heparinized blood were centrifuged, and the buffy coat was split into aliquots, frozen at -30 degrees C, and then kept at -80 degrees C. Genomic DNA was extracted from buffy coat specimens using QIAGEN kits. Counted from cysteine to phenylalanine, this CDR3 has 14 amino acids. Only the CDR3 bases that were read are kept: 33 of them, in frame from base 1. As encoded in the germline V gene (reference sequence), CDR1 is LNHDA while CDR2 is SQIVND. Compared with germline, V lacks 6 bases and J lacks 5 bases; bases without a gene match: 9. As concerns this clone: Its antigen remains unidentified. The CDR3 end falls 3 residues outside the read, so it is completed with the germline J gene.

Sequenced material: blood buffy coat. The chain uses TRBV19 and TRBJ1-1; TRBD1 lines up with 7 middle nucleotides. The origin of this receptor is a woman aged 18-69 years with a cervical HPV16 infection that either progressed to CIN3+ or cleared (not recorded which). The part of the CDR3 DNA that was read is TGTGCCAGTAGGCTGACAGGGCTTGGAACTGAA. It translates as CASRLTGLGTE. The whole CDR3 protein is CASRLTGLGTEAFF.